This entry concerns a single T cell receptor beta chain. Germline values: CDR1 SGDLS, CDR2 YYNGEE. CDR3 length: 13 amino acids. V lost 1 base and J 6 bases, leaving 11 bases between the germline ends. Original handling: Reference gene primers were amplified, and this amplification served to estimate nucleated cell counts. Profiled with immunoSEQ multiplex PCR; TCRdb holds only in-frame clones, not every one. The D gene and trimming were derived from the DNA, and the V and J assignments and clone size from that table. The data contain roughly 13,000 clones, around 90% of them singletons. The sample comes from a study of blood T cell repertoires in COVID-19. Study-level information: From the United States, Italy and Spain came samples of acute and convalescent COVID-19. The cDNA or gDNA used as material had been derived from T cells, B-cell-depleted T cells, or PBMCs.

The chain employs TRBV9 and TRBJ2-7; D perhaps matches TRBD2 (5 bases). The sequence was collected from a human donor in a cohort sampled during active COVID-19. Input material: peripheral blood. The CDR3 nucleotides read TGTGCCAGCAGCGTATCAGGCAGCGGCGAGCAGTACTTC. This gives the protein CASSVSGSGEQYF.